This is a list of T cell receptor beta chains from one sample in a study of response to subunit inactivated influenza vaccine. TCRdb re-derived calls from the RT-PCR reads in MiXCR, one entry per CDR3 protein. The table lists fewer than 750,000 distinct CDR3 sequences, less than 15% of them singletons. The source material was PBMCs from blood, sampled roughly 12 days after vaccination. The receptors come from a man aged 50 to 60 who received an inactivated influenza vaccine. Each CDR3 is given with its conserved first and last residue. D genes are given only for firm matches. Size tells how often a clone was seen (once, few, many) or the class of an expanded clone, and some rows leave it out.

TRBJ1-5 TRBV15 TRBD1 . TGTGCCACCGGGAACAGGGGATGGAAGCCCCAGCATTTT CATGNRGWKPQHF
TRBJ2-5 TRBV20-1 . few TGCAGTGCTGGAAGGGGGGCCGAGACCCAGTACTTC CSAGRGAETQYF
TRBJ2-3 TRBV24-1 . few TGTGCCACCAGTGATACGACCTCAACGACGGATACGCAGTATTTT CATSDTTSTTDTQYF
TRBJ2-3 TRBV9 TRBD2 few TGTGCCAGCAGCTCCAGTGGAAGCGGGAGGCCACCCACAGATACGCAGTATTTT CASSSSGSGRPPTDTQYF
TRBJ2-7 TRBV20-1 . few TGCAGTGCAAACAGGGTCTACGAGCAGTACTTC CSANRVYEQYF
TRBJ2-7 TRBV5-1 TRBD2 . TGCGCCAGCACCCACGGGGGGCTTTCTAGCGGGAGAGGAGAGCAGTACTTC CASTHGGLSSGRGEQYF
TRBJ2-2 TRBV28 TRBD2 many TGTGCCAGCAGTTTCAATCTCGGGGGGGCGAACACCGGGGAGCTGTTTTTT CASSFNLGGANTGELFF
TRBJ1-5 TRBV20-1 . few TGCAGTGCTAGGGCCGGGACCTTCAGGCATCAGCCCCAGCATTTT CSARAGTFRHQPQHF
TRBJ1-5 TRBV5-5 . . TGTGCCAGCAGCTTGGGGTCTTCGAATCAGCCCCAGCATTTT CASSLGSSNQPQHF
TRBJ2-3 TRBV4-3 . . TGCGCCAGCAGCCAAGGGACGGCCTCCGCCACAGATACGCAGTATTTT CASSQGTASATDTQYF
TRBJ2-2 TRBV7-8 . few TGTGCCAGCAGCTTAGCGGGGGCCTACAGCGGGGAGCTGTTTTTT CASSLAGAYSGELFF
TRBJ2-5 TRBV6-5 . few TGTGCCAGCAGTTACCGGCAGGGGCAGGCCCAGTACTTC CASSYRQGQAQYF
TRBJ2-7 TRBV4-3 TRBD2 few TGCGCCAGCAGCCAAGCTTCTATGGGACTAGCGGGAAGTTACGAGCAGTACTTC CASSQASMGLAGSYEQYF
TRBJ2-3 TRBV12-3/TRBV12-4 TRBD2 few TGTGCCAGCAGCCCCCTCGGGGGCGGGGGGGCAGATACGCAGTATTTT CASSPLGGGGADTQYF
TRBJ2-5 TRBV30 . few TGTGCCTGGAGTGATGGACACTTCGACGAAGAGACCCAGTACTTC CAWSDGHFDEETQYF
TRBJ1-1 TRBV3-1 . few TGTGCCAGCAGCCAAGGGACGGTGAACACTGAAGCTTTCTTT CASSQGTVNTEAFF
TRBJ1-1 TRBV5-1 . once TGCACCAGCAGCTCCGACGCTACCGTGGGCACTGAAGCTTTCTTT CTSSSDATVGTEAFF
TRBJ2-5 TRBV5-1 TRBD2 few TGCGCCAGCAGCTTGGCCGTAACTAGCGGGGCGAGCAACCAAGAGACCCAGTACTTC CASSLAVTSGASNQETQYF
TRBJ1-1 TRBV7-9 . few TGTGCCAGCAGCTCGAGGGCATTGGGGAACACTGAAGCTTTCTTT CASSSRALGNTEAFF
TRBJ2-1 TRBV4-2 . . TGTGCCAGCAGCCAAGACCATGGCTCCTACAATGAGCAGTTCTTC CASSQDHGSYNEQFF
TRBJ2-7 TRBV20-1 . few TGCAGTGCCCCGAGGGGAGCGACAAGCTCCTACGAGCAGTACTTC CSAPRGATSSYEQYF
TRBJ1-4 TRBV4-3 . . TGCGCCAGCAGCCAAGATTGGCAGTCCAATGAAAAACTGTTTTTT CASSQDWQSNEKLFF
TRBJ2-1 TRBV7-8 TRBD2 few TGTGCCAGCAAACGGCGGGAGGGGGACTTCGATGAGCAGTTCTTC CASKRREGDFDEQFF
TRBJ1-2 TRBV5-1 . few TGCGCCAGCAAAACCCCAGGGTCGGGCTATGGCTACACCTTC CASKTPGSGYGYTF
TRBJ1-4 TRBV12-3/TRBV12-4 . many TGTGCCAGCAGTTTACAGGGGTTGGCTAATGAAAAACTGTTTTTT CASSLQGLANEKLFF
TRBJ2-3 TRBV4-3 TRBD2 . TGCGCCAGCAGCCAGGGACTAGCGGGTGGAGATACGCAGTATTTT CASSQGLAGGDTQYF
TRBJ1-2 TRBV6-5 TRBD1 few TGTGCCAGCAGACCAGGGACAGCGGGCTACACCTTC CASRPGTAGYTF
TRBJ2-3 TRBV24-1 TRBD2 many TGTGCCACCAGGACGGGAGGCGAGGGCACAGATACGCAGTATTTT CATRTGGEGTDTQYF
TRBJ2-1 TRBV27 . few TGTGCCAGCAGTTTAGGTGGCCGTTTGGACAATGAGCAGTTCTTC CASSLGGRLDNEQFF
TRBJ2-7 TRBV19 . . TGTGCCAGTAGCCAAACCCCAACCTACGAGCAGTACTTC CASSQTPTYEQYF
TRBJ2-3 TRBV20-1 . few TGCAGTGAGTTCAGTTCCGACACAGATACGCAGTATTTT CSEFSSDTDTQYF
TRBJ2-3 TRBV11-2 TRBD2 . TGTGCCAGCAGCTTAGTAGCGGGAGAATCAGATACGCAGTATTTT CASSLVAGESDTQYF
TRBJ1-2 TRBV7-8 TRBD1 . TGTGCCAGCAGCCCCACCAGCGCAGGGGGCTATGGCTACACCTTC CASSPTSAGGYGYTF
TRBJ2-1 TRBV7-7 . many TGTGCTAGCAGCTTAAATCTGCACAATGAGCAGTTCTTC CASSLNLHNEQFF
TRBJ1-1 TRBV6-2/TRBV6-3 . many TGTGCCAGCAGTCGGGGGGTAGGGACTGAAGCTTTCTTT CASSRGVGTEAFF
TRBJ2-7 TRBV6-2/TRBV6-3 . few TGTGCCAGCAGTTACTCCAGGAGCTCCTACGAGCAGTACTTC CASSYSRSSYEQYF
TRBJ2-7 TRBV10-1 . many TGCGCCAGCGCACGTAGCTCCTACGAGCAGTACTTC CASARSSYEQYF
TRBJ2-7 TRBV5-1 . . TGCGCCAGCCGACGGGGGACAGCTTACGAGCAGTACTTC CASRRGTAYEQYF
TRBJ2-1 TRBV12-3/TRBV12-4 TRBD2 few TGTGCCAGCAGTTTGAGCGCGGCGTTTACGGGACTAGCTTGGAATGAGCAGTTCTTC CASSLSAAFTGLAWNEQFF
TRBJ2-1 TRBV4-1 TRBD2 few TGCGCCAGCAGCCAAGTGGGACTAGCGGGAAGCTCCTACAATGAGCAGTTCTTC CASSQVGLAGSSYNEQFF
TRBJ2-2 TRBV5-1 . . TGCGCCAGCAGCTTGGCCGTTAGCTCGGGCACCGGGGAGCTGTTTTTT CASSLAVSSGTGELFF
TRBJ2-6 TRBV28 . . TGTGCCAGCAGCCTTGGAGGTGGGGCCAACGTCCTGACTTTC CASSLGGGANVLTF
TRBJ2-2 TRBV9 . . TGTGCCAGCAGAGGGGGGGGCGGGGAGCTGTTTTTT CASRGGGGELFF
TRBJ1-1 TRBV5-1 . few TGCGCCAGCAGCTTCGGCAGTTCCATGAACACTGAAGCTTTCTTT CASSFGSSMNTEAFF
TRBJ2-1 TRBV9 . . TGTGCCAGCAGCGTAGAACCCGCGATAGACAATGAGCAGTTCTTC CASSVEPAIDNEQFF
TRBJ1-5 TRBV6-2/TRBV6-3 TRBD1 . TGTGCCAGCAGCCCGTGGGACAGGGTAAATCACCCCCAGCATTTT CASSPWDRVNHPQHF
TRBJ1-2 TRBV12-3/TRBV12-4 . few TGTGCCAGCACCTTCCGACGGGCCGTCGGCTACACCTTC CASTFRRAVGYTF
TRBJ2-1 TRBV29-1 . . TGCAGCGTGCGCGAGCTTCTCGGTAATGAGCAGTTCTTC CSVRELLGNEQFF
TRBJ2-3 TRBV21-1 . . TGTGCCAGCAGCAAAGTTTCTAGCGGAACTCCGCGCAGCACAGATACGCAGTATTTT CASSKVSSGTPRSTDTQYF
TRBJ1-2 TRBV12-3/TRBV12-4 TRBD1 few TGTGCCAGCAGCCAGACAGGGTCCTCCGATGGCTACACCTTC CASSQTGSSDGYTF
TRBJ1-1 TRBV12-3/TRBV12-4 TRBD1 few TGTGCCAGCAGTCAGGGGGACTTCGGTGAAGCTTTCTTT CASSQGDFGEAFF
TRBJ2-3 TRBV20-1 TRBD2 . TGCAGTGCTAGAACGCTAGCGGGAAACACAGATACGCAGTATTTT CSARTLAGNTDTQYF
TRBJ1-1 TRBV3-1 . many TGTGCCAGCAGCCCCTTAGGAGTATCCACTGAAGCTTTCTTT CASSPLGVSTEAFF
TRBJ2-7 TRBV5-1 . few TGCGCCAGCAGCTTGGGCCAGCCCCGCTACGAGCAGTACTTC CASSLGQPRYEQYF
TRBJ2-7 TRBV20-1 TRBD2 . TGCAGTGCTAGAGGCAGCGGGGGGGCTGGCGAGCAGTACTTC CSARGSGGAGEQYF